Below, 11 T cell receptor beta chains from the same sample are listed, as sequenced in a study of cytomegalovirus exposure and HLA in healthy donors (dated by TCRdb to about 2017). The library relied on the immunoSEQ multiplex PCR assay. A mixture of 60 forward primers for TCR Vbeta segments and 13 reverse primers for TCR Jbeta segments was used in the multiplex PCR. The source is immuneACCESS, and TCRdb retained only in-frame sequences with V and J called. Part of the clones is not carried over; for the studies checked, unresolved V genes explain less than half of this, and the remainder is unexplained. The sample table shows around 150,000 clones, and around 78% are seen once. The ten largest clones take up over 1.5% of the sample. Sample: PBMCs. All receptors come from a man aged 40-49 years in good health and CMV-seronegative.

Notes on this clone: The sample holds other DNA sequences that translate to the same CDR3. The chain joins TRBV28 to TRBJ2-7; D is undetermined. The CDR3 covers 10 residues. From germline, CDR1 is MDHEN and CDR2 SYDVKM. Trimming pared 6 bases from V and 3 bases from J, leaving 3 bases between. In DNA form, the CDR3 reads TGTGCCAGCAGCCGCTACGAGCAGTACTTC. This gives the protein CASSRYEQYF.

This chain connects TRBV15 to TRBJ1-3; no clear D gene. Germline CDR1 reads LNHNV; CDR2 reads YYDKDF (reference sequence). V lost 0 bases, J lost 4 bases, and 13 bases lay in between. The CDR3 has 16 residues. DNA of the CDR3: TGTGCCACCAGCAGAGAAGGCCCAAGGAGCGGAAACACCATATATTTT. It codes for CATSREGPRSGNTIYF.

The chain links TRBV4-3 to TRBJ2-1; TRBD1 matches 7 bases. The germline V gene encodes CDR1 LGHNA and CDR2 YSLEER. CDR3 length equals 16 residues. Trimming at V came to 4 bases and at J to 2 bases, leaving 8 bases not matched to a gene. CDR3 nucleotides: TGCGCCAGCAGCCCGAGGGACAGTGAGCCCTACAATGAGCAGTTCTTC. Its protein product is CASSPRDSEPYNEQFF.

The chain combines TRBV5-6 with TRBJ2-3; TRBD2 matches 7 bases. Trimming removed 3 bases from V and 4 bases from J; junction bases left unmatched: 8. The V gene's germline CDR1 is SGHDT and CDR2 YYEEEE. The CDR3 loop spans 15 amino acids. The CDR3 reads CASSWPGGNADTQYF. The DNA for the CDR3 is TGTGCCAGCAGCTGGCCCGGGGGGAATGCAGATACGCAGTATTTT.

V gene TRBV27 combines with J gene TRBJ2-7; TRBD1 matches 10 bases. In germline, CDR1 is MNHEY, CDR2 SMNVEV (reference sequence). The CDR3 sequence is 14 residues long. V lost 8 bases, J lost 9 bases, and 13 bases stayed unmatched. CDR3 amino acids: CASSQGQGSMGQYF. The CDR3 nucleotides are TGTGCCAGCTCTCAGGGACAGGGGTCAATGGGGCAGTACTTC.

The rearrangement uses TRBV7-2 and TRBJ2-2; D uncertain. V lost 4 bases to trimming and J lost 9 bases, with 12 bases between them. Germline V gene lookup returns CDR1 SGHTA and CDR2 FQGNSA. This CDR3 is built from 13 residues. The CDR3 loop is CASSYVQPRELFF. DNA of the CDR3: TGTGCCAGCAGCTATGTACAGCCCCGGGAGCTGTTTTTT.

Here the CDR3 DNA reads TGTGCCAGCAGCCACTGGAGGGAGGGGGGCACAGATACGCAGTATTTT. Translation gives CASSHWREGGTDTQYF. The rearrangement uses TRBV7-9 and TRBJ2-3, with D perhaps matching TRBD2 (7 bases). This CDR3 has 16 residues. V dropped 5 bases and J dropped 1 base, with 16 bases sitting between them. Per the germline V gene, CDR1 is SEHNR and CDR2 is FQNEAQ (reference sequence). Together with reference TRBV7-9 and TRBJ2-3, the CDR3 gives the full variable domain: DTGVSQNPRHKITKRGQNVTFRCDPISEHNRLYWYRQTLGQGPEFLTYFQNEAQLEKSRLLSDRFSAERPKGSFSTLEIQRTEQGDSAMYLCASSHWREGGTDTQYFGPGTRLTVL.

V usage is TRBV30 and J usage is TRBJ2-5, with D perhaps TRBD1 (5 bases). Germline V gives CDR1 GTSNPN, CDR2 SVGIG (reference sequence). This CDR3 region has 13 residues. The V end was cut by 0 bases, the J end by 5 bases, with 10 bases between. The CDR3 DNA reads TGTGCCTGGAGTGTTCGCAGGGCGGAGACCCAGTACTTC. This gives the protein CAWSVRRAETQYF.

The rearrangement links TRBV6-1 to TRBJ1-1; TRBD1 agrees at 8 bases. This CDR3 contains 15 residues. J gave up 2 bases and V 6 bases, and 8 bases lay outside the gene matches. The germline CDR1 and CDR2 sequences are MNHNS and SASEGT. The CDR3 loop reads CASRPFTGGNTEAFF. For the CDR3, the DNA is TGTGCCAGCAGGCCTTTCACAGGGGGTAACACTGAAGCTTTCTTT.

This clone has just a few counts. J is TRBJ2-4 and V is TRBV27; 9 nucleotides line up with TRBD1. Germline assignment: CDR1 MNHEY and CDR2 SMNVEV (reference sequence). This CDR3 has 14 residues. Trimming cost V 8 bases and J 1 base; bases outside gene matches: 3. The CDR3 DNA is TGTGCCAGCGACAGGGGGTGCGCCAAAAACATTCAGTACTTC. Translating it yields CASDRGCAKNIQYF.

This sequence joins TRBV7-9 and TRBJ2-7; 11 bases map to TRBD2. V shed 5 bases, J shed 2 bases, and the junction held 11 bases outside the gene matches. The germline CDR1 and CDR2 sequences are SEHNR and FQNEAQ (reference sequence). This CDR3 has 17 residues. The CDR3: CASSLRAGTSGTYEQYF. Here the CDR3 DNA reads TGTGCCAGCAGCCTCAGGGCCGGGACTAGCGGTACCTACGAGCAGTACTTC. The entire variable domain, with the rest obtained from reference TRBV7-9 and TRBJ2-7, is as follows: DTGVSQNPRHKITKRGQNVTFRCDPISEHNRLYWYRQTLGQGPEFLTYFQNEAQLEKSRLLSDRFSAERPKGSFSTLEIQRTEQGDSAMYLCASSLRAGTSGTYEQYFGPGTRLTVT.